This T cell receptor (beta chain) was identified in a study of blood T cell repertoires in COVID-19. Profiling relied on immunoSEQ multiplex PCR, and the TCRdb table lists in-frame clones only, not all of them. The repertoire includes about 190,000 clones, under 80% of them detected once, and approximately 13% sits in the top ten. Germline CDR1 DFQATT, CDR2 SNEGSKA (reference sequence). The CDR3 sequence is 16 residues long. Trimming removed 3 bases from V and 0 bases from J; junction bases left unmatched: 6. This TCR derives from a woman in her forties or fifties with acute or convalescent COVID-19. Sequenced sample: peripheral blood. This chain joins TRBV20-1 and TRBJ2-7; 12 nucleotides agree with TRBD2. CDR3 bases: TGCAGTGCTAGTCCCGGACTAGCGGGGAGCTCCTACGAGCAGTACTTC. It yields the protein CSASPGLAGSSYEQYF.